Presented here are 6 T cell receptor beta chains from one specimen sequenced in a study of blood T cell repertoires in COVID-19. Sequencing used immunoSEQ multiplex PCR; TCRdb keeps in-frame clones, though not all of them. The top ten clones hold about 0.9% of a sample with roughly 400,000 clones, 91% of them seen once. The sample was PBMCs or T cells enriched from blood (not recorded which). Receptor source: a woman aged 40 to 49 who had been exposed to COVID-19.

The chain has TRBV5-4 and TRBJ2-1; D might be TRBD2 (6 bases). V lost 3 bases and J 6 bases, leaving 16 bases between the germline ends. Germline V lookup: CDR1 SGHNT, CDR2 YYREEE (reference sequence). The CDR3 length is 15 residues. This CDR3 reads CASSSAGRRGNEQFF. DNA of the CDR3: TGTGCCAGCAGCTCTGCGGGGCGGCGGGGCAATGAGCAGTTCTTC.

The chain recombines TRBV7-9 with TRBJ1-5; the match to TRBD1 covers 7 bases. Germline V lookup: CDR1 SEHNR, CDR2 FQNEAQ (reference sequence). The CDR3 has 15 amino acids. J gave up 4 bases and V 1 base, and 4 bases lay outside the gene matches. CDR3 sequence reads: CASSLGGTANQPQHF. DNA of the CDR3: TGTGCCAGCAGCTTAGGTGGGACAGCTAATCAGCCCCAGCATTTT.

This chain joins TRBV29-1 and TRBJ1-1, with unresolved D. Germline V gene lookup returns CDR1 SQVTM and CDR2 ANQGSEA. V was pared by 4 bases and J by 1 base, with 16 bases between. The CDR3 is 15 residues long. The CDR3: CSVASLRGGNTEAFF. The CDR3 DNA sequence: TGCAGCGTTGCTAGTCTTCGGGGTGGGAACACTGAAGCTTTCTTT.

V is TRBV2 and J is TRBJ1-1, with D possibly being TRBD1 (6 bases). Deletions cut 6 bases from V and 2 bases from J, with 16 bases between. Germline CDR1 and CDR2: SNHLY and FYNNEI. The CDR3 is made up of 15 amino acids. The CDR3 region is CASRLMGQSNTEAFF. DNA of the CDR3: TGTGCCAGCAGGTTGATGGGACAATCAAACACTGAAGCTTTCTTT.

The chain recombines TRBV11-3 with TRBJ1-1; 8 bases are a match to TRBD1. This CDR3 contains 16 residues. Germline CDR1 SGHNT, CDR2 YENEEA. The V gene end was trimmed by 0 bases and the J gene end by 1 base; junction bases not matched to a gene: 4. The CDR3 DNA is TGTGCCAGCAGCTTAGATCGTGGACAGGGGAACACTGAAGCTTTCTTT. This encodes CASSLDRGQGNTEAFF.

The rearrangement uses TRBV7-2 and TRBJ1-5; D remains unclear. Deletions cut 5 bases from V and 5 bases from J, with 16 bases between. The CDR3 is 15 amino acids. The germline CDR1 and CDR2 sequences are SGHTA and FQGNSA. CDR3 DNA sequence: TGTGCCAGCAGCCCCTCGGCGGGAGGGCATCAGCCCCAGCATTTT. This gives the protein CASSPSAGGHQPQHF.